This T cell receptor (beta chain) was observed in a study of technical replicates of blood from a few donors. Here immunoSEQ multiplex PCR was the method, and the copy in TCRdb shows in-frame clones only, minus some. In the table there are 75,000 to 95,000 clones, 92% of which are singletons. Losses at the gene ends were 3 bases for V and 3 bases for J; bases not matched to a gene: 2. The CDR3 contains 12 residues. Per germline, CDR1 SQVTM and CDR2 ANQGSEA. Sequencing was performed on T cells isolated from PBMCs. This clonotype was sampled from a human donor in good health. The chain uses TRBV29-1 and TRBJ2-7, with 7 nucleotides matching TRBD1. CDR3 in amino acids: CSVDAGGYEQYF. As DNA, the CDR3 is TGCAGCGTTGACGCAGGGGGCTACGAGCAGTACTTC.